This T cell receptor (beta chain) was recorded in a study of shared clonotypes between healthy human individuals. Study-wide context: Donors consisted of two women and three men between 18 and 49.

It was at deep level that the assay was run. The authors ran unsorted PBMC replicate PCRs on about 300 ng DNA, 25,000 to 35,000 T cell genomes. Generated by immunoSEQ multiplex PCR, the TCRdb table keeps only in-frame clones and is missing some. The data contain around 500,000 clones, roughly 80% of them singletons. The CDR3 consists of 12 residues. V lost 2 bases to trimming and J lost 2 bases, with 3 bases between them. In germline, CDR1 is KGHSH, CDR2 LQKENI. This clone occurred a few times. Other DNA sequences from this sample encode an identical CDR3 as well. The sequencing sample was made of PBMCs. This TCR was recovered from a woman between 40 and 55 years old in good health. Some clones in this sample may be carry-over from other donors' samples. This chain links TRBV18 with TRBJ2-5; D gene unclear. In DNA, the CDR3 is TGTGCCAGCTCACCAAATCAAGAGACCCAGTACTTC. It is translated as CASSPNQETQYF. The variable domain in full, completed from reference TRBV18 and TRBJ2-5, reads NAGVMQNPRHLVRRRGQEARLRCSPMKGHSHVYWYRQLPEEGLKFMVYLQKENIIDESGMPKERFSAEFPKEGPSILRIQQVVRGDSAAYFCASSPNQETQYFGPGTRLLVL.